This entry lists 13 T cell receptor beta chains sequenced from one sample in a study of T cells in Graves' hyperthyroidism and ophthalmopathy. Authors of the study amplified TCR beta CDR3 regions from RNA transcripts. During a first-round RT-PCR of the TCR CDR3, the HTBI primer set was used. TCRdb reprocessed the multiplex PCR reads via MiXCR and lists one record per CDR3 protein. Among approximately 560,000 distinct CDR3 sequences listed, 35% to 55% were seen once. The sample taken for sequencing was peripheral blood or thyroid tissue (not recorded which). The receptors here all came from a woman aged 18-29 years with Graves' hyperthyroidism.

This clonotype occurred many times. The chain joins TRBV10-3 to TRBJ1-5; the D gene is possibly TRBD1 (5 bases). The CDR3 extends over 14 amino acids. Trimming cost V 2 bases and J 6 bases, with 11 bases left between them. Per the germline V gene, CDR1 is ENHRY and CDR2 is SYGVKD. This CDR3 is CAISEASQGQPQHF. In DNA, the CDR3 is TGTGCCATCAGTGAGGCTTCTCAGGGTCAGCCCCAGCATTTT.

As to this clonotype: Sequence at one end of the junction differs from germline and may be a read error. The chain links TRBV24-1 to TRBJ2-7, with TRBD1 matching 8 bases. The CDR3 extends over 14 amino acids. The germline CDR1 and CDR2 sequences are KGHDR and SFDVKD. The CDR3 DNA is TGTGCCAGCAGTGAAGCAGGGGGCGTCTACGAGCAGTACTTC. This encodes CASSEAGGVYEQYF.

This clonotype was seen a handful of times. The chain is built from TRBV24-1 and TRBJ1-5; 9 positions match TRBD1. Losses at the gene ends were 3 bases for V and 1 base for J; bases not matched to a gene: 6. The CDR3 extends over 17 amino acids. CDR1 is KGHDR and CDR2 is SFDVKD in the germline V gene. The CDR3 loop reads CATSDGPQGASNQPQHF. The DNA of the CDR3 is TGTGCCACCAGTGATGGCCCACAGGGGGCCAGCAATCAGCCCCAGCATTTT.

Note on this clonotype: A junction boundary mismatches the germline segment, possibly from a read error. The chain couples TRBV10-3 to TRBJ2-2; possibly TRBD1 for D (5 bases). CDR1 and CDR2 (germline): ENHRY, SYGVKD. CDR3 size: 16 residues. CDR3 region: CDISDPNKGDTGELFF. The CDR3, as DNA: TGTGACATCAGTGACCCTAACAAAGGGGACACCGGGGAGCTGTTTTTT.

V and J are TRBV29-1 and TRBJ1-2, with 10 bases aligning to TRBD1. The trim removed 1 base at V and 8 bases at J, leaving 4 bases unmatched. CDR3 size: 13 residues. The germline CDR1 and CDR2 sequences are SQVTM and ANQGSEA. CDR3 protein: CSVEVTGGYGYTF. CDR3 DNA: TGCAGCGTTGAAGTGACAGGGGGCTACGGCTACACCTTC.

The V and J genes are TRBV29-1 and TRBJ1-1; D unresolved. This CDR3 has 13 residues. The V and J ends lost 1 base and 5 bases respectively, with 11 bases between them. CDR1 and CDR2 from the germline V gene are SQVTM and ANQGSEA. CDR3 in amino acids: CSVEGVFQTEAFF. CDR3 in DNA: TGCAGCGTTGAAGGGGTTTTTCAAACTGAAGCTTTCTTT.

Concerning this clonotype: This may come from a read error, since a much larger clone is one base off. This chain joins TRBV29-1 and TRBJ2-7; a weak D match, TRBD1 (5 bases). Germline V lookup: CDR1 SQVTM, CDR2 ANQGSEA. This CDR3 contains 14 residues. CDR3 residues: CSVEDTEPHYVQYF. The CDR3 DNA follows: TGCAGCGTCGAGGACACCGAACCCCACTACGTGCAGTACTTC.

On this clonotype: A much bigger clone sits one base away, suggesting this may be a read error. The rearrangement uses TRBV12-3 or TRBV12-4 and TRBJ2-2; D uncertain. V gave up 7 bases and J gave up 1 base, with 4 bases separating them. The CDR3 loop spans 12 amino acids. The CDR3, as DNA: TGTGCCAGCAACCAGAACACCGGGGAGCTGTTTTTT. It specifies CASNQNTGELFF.

About this clonotype itself: A junction boundary mismatches the germline segment, possibly from a read error. V and J are TRBV7-3 and TRBJ2-5; D is ambiguous. In germline, CDR1 is SGHTA, CDR2 FQGTGA. The length of the CDR3 is 16 residues. The CDR3 nucleotides are TGTGCCAGCAGCTTAACCCCCCACCCGGGCCAAGGGACCCAGTACTTC. Translation: CASSLTPHPGQGTQYF.

The chain is built from TRBV15 and TRBJ1-2; a weak D match, TRBD1 (6 bases). With 2 bases removed from V and 5 bases from J, the gap between germline ends came to 18 bases. The CDR3 is 16 residues long. CDR1 LNHNV and CDR2 YYDKDF come from the germline V gene (reference sequence). CDR3 sequence: CATSRKGWGATYGYTF. The DNA of the CDR3 is TGTGCCACCAGCAGAAAAGGGTGGGGGGCAACGTATGGCTACACCTTC.

The chain joins TRBV5-5 to TRBJ2-7; 8 nucleotides align to TRBD1. Per germline, CDR1 SGHKS and CDR2 YYEKEE (reference sequence). J was trimmed by 5 bases and V by 4 bases; bases with no gene match: 5. CDR3 length: 13 amino acids. CDR3 sequence reads: CASSLDRGNEQYF. The CDR3 bases are TGTGCCAGCAGCCTCGACAGGGGTAACGAGCAGTACTTC.

The chain joins TRBV24-1 to TRBJ1-2, with 10 nucleotides matching TRBD1. V dropped 4 bases and J dropped 4; count of bases not matched to a gene: 5. Germline V lookup: CDR1 KGHDR, CDR2 SFDVKD. The CDR3 spans 15 residues. DNA of the CDR3: TGTGCCACCAGTGAGATGACAGGGGGCAGCTATGGCTACACCTTC. This translates into CATSEMTGGSYGYTF.

V usage is TRBV6-5 and J usage is TRBJ1-5; 8 bases are shared with TRBD1. This CDR3 region has 15 residues. With 5 bases clipped from V and 6 bases from J, the junction kept 9 bases outside the gene matches. Germline values: CDR1 MNHEY, CDR2 SVGAGI. The CDR3 loop is CASSPPDREGQPQHF. CDR3 nucleotides: TGTGCCAGCAGTCCACCGGACAGGGAGGGTCAGCCCCAGCATTTT.